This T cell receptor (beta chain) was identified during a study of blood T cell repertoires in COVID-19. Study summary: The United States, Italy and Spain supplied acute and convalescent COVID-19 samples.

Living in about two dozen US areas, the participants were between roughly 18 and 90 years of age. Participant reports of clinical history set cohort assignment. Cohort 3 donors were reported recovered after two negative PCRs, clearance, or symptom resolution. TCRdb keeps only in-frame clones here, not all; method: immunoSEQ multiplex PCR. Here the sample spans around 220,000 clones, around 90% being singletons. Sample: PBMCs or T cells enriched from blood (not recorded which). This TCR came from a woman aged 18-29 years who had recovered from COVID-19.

The CDR3 reads CASSQFRGVGGYTF. The CDR3, as DNA: TGCGCCAGCAGCCAATTCCGGGGGGTGGGAGGCTACACCTTC. This chain links TRBV4-3 with TRBJ1-2, with D possibly matching TRBD1 (5 bases). V was cut by 2 bases and J by 8 bases, with 15 bases left in between. Germline assignment: CDR1 LGHNA and CDR2 YSLEER. This CDR3 has 14 amino acids.